The 13 T cell receptor beta chains listed next were all sequenced from one sample in a study of blood T cell repertoires in COVID-19. Profiling relied on immunoSEQ multiplex PCR, and the TCRdb table lists in-frame clones only, not all of them. The sample holds around 200,000 clones, around 85% seen once. Sequencing was performed on peripheral blood. The receptors here all came from a man in his forties or fifties who had recovered from COVID-19.

V usage is TRBV11-3 and J usage is TRBJ2-2; a weak D match, TRBD2 (6 bases). Between the trimmed V and J ends, which lost 1 base and 6 bases, there was a span of 12 bases. The CDR3 has 15 amino acids. Germline CDR1 is SGHNT and CDR2 is YENEEA. Written as DNA, the CDR3 is TGTGCCAGCAGCTTAGTTAGCGGTGCCCCCGGGGAGCTGTTTTTT. Its translation is CASSLVSGAPGELFF.

This clone was found many times. The gene calls are TRBV7-9 and TRBJ2-3; D not certain. Germline V gene sequence: CDR1 SEHNR, CDR2 FQNEAQ (reference sequence). V dropped 1 base and J dropped 4 bases, with 6 bases sitting between them. The CDR3 totals 13 residues. The CDR3 is CASSLDGPDTQYF. DNA of the CDR3: TGTGCCAGCAGCTTAGACGGTCCAGATACGCAGTATTTT.

This chain joins TRBV18 and TRBJ2-7, with D maybe TRBD2 (5 bases). The germline CDR1 and CDR2 sequences are KGHSH and LQKENI. CDR3 length: 17 residues. V was shortened by 3 bases and J by 6 bases, with 24 bases between the two germline ends. This CDR3 reads CASSPSARGGKIREQYF. CDR3 sequence (DNA): TGTGCCAGCTCACCTAGTGCACGGGGTGGGAAAATACGCGAGCAGTACTTC.

This clone occurred once. The chain has TRBV11-1 and TRBJ2-7, with 7 bases fitting TRBD2. The J segment lost 2 bases and the V segment lost 3 bases, leaving 1 base of the junction unmatched. Germline values: CDR1 SGHAT, CDR2 FQDESV (reference sequence). CDR3 length: 13 amino acids. The CDR3 DNA sequence: TGTGCCAGCAGCTTGACTAGCACCTACGAGCAGTACTTC. Its translation is CASSLTSTYEQYF.

The chain joins TRBV6-8 to TRBJ2-7; 10 bases are a match to TRBD2. This CDR3 is built from 18 residues. Germline trimming cut 2 bases from V and 2 bases from J; bases unmatched to any gene: 12. Germline V gene lookup returns CDR1 MNHGY and CDR2 SAAAGT. The CDR3 DNA is TGTGCCAGCAGTTACCCTGAAGCCCTAGCGGGAGTTGCCTACGAGCAGTACTTC. Its translation: CASSYPEALAGVAYEQYF.

The V and J genes are TRBV29-1 and TRBJ1-2; D not certain. Trimming pared 2 bases from V and 2 bases from J, leaving 12 bases between. The germline CDR1 and CDR2 sequences are SQVTM and ANQGSEA. The CDR3 length is 14 residues. This CDR3 is CSVESLGGNYGYTF. CDR3 bases: TGCAGCGTTGAAAGTTTGGGAGGAAACTATGGCTACACCTTC.

V usage is TRBV7-9 and J usage is TRBJ2-2; unclear D gene. The CDR3 consists of 12 residues. The V gene's germline CDR1 is SEHNR and CDR2 FQNEAQ (reference sequence). Deletions cut 2 bases from V and 6 bases from J, with 4 bases between. CDR3 loop: CASSLSAGELFF. CDR3 DNA sequence: TGTGCCAGCAGCTTATCGGCCGGGGAGCTGTTTTTT. Full variable domain (rest looked up from reference TRBV7-9 and TRBJ2-2): DTGVSQNPRHKITKRGQNVTFRCDPISEHNRLYWYRQTLGQGPEFLTYFQNEAQLEKSRLLSDRFSAERPKGSFSTLEIQRTEQGDSAMYLCASSLSAGELFFGEGSRLTVL.

The gene calls are TRBV6-5 and TRBJ2-7, with 8 positions matching TRBD2. V gave up 6 bases and J gave up 6 bases; unmatched junction bases: 10. This CDR3 has 14 residues. In germline, CDR1 is MNHEY, CDR2 SVGAGI. This chain's CDR3 is CASRTGTSNPEQYF. As DNA, the CDR3 is TGTGCCAGCAGAACAGGGACTAGTAATCCCGAGCAGTACTTC.

V gene TRBV7-9 combines with J gene TRBJ1-2; TRBD1 aligns across 9 bases. This CDR3 region has 15 residues. CDR1 is SEHNR and CDR2 is FQNEAQ in the germline V gene (reference sequence). The junction had 13 bases not matched to a gene; V was cut back by 4 bases and J by 10 bases. CDR3 sequence reads: CASSSRGGTGNVYTF. CDR3 nucleotides: TGTGCCAGCAGCTCTAGGGGAGGGACAGGGAACGTCTACACCTTC.

J is TRBJ2-5 and V is TRBV2, with unresolved D. The CDR3 sequence is 10 residues long. Germline V lookup: CDR1 SNHLY, CDR2 FYNNEI. V lost 6 bases and J lost 4, with 3 bases in between. The CDR3 DNA reads as TGTGCCAGCAGCGTAGAGACCCAGTACTTC. Translation gives CASSVETQYF. Full variable domain (rest looked up from reference TRBV2 and TRBJ2-5): EPEVTQTPSHQVTQMGQEVILRCVPISNHLYFYWYRQILGQKVEFLVSFYNNEISEKSEIFDDQFSVERPDGSNFTLKIRSTKLEDSAMYFCASSVETQYFGPGTRLLVL.

This sequence joins TRBV28 and TRBJ1-1; D is perhaps TRBD1 (6 bases). Germline V gives CDR1 MDHEN, CDR2 SYDVKM. The CDR3 covers 15 residues. V was trimmed by 2 bases and J by 5 bases, leaving 15 bases between them. The chain's CDR3 is CASSLGGGARTEAFF. Written as DNA, the CDR3 is TGTGCCAGCAGTTTAGGCGGGGGGGCGAGGACTGAAGCTTTCTTT.

Many counts were recorded for this clone. This specimen includes other DNA sequences encoding the same CDR3. CDR3 in amino acids: CASSSDSYSNQPQHF. In DNA form, the CDR3 reads TGTGCCAGCAGTTCGGACAGTTATAGCAATCAGCCCCAGCATTTT. V gene TRBV28 combines with J gene TRBJ1-5; the D gene is possibly TRBD1 (6 bases). V lost 4 bases and J 0 bases, leaving 10 bases between the germline ends. The germline gives CDR1 MDHEN, CDR2 SYDVKM. This CDR3 is 15 amino acids long.

This clone was counted a few times. This CDR3 reads CASSHSGTGYTEAFF. DNA for the CDR3: TGCGCCAGCAGCCACTCCGGGACAGGGTACACTGAAGCTTTCTTT. V gene TRBV5-1 combines with J gene TRBJ1-1; 9 nucleotides match TRBD1. V lost 4 bases and J lost 3; bases outside the gene matches: 7. This CDR3 region has 15 residues. From germline, CDR1 is SGHRS and CDR2 YFSETQ.